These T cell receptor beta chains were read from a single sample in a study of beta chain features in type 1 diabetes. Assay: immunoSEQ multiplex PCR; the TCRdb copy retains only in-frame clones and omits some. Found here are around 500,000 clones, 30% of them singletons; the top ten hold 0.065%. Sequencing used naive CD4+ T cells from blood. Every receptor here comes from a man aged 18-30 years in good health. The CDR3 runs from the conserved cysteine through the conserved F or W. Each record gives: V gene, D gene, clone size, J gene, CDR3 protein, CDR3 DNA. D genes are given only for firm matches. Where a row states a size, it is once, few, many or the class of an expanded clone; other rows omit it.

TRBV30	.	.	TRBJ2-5	CAWSPRGFLRETQYF	TGTGCCTGGAGCCCAAGAGGGTTCCTTCGAGAGACCCAGTACTTC
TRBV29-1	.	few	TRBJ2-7	CSVATASYEQYF	TGCAGCGTTGCAACAGCATCCTACGAGCAGTACTTC
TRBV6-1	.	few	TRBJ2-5	CASLRTVQETQYF	TGTGCCAGCCTAAGGACAGTCCAAGAGACCCAGTACTTC
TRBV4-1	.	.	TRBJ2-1	CASSRPGKEQFF	TGCGCCAGCAGCCGCCCGGGGAAGGAGCAGTTCTTC
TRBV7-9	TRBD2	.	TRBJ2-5	CASSPTGTSGTTGVETQYF	TGTGCCAGCAGTCCGACCGGGACTAGCGGGACAACGGGAGTGGAGACCCAGTACTTC
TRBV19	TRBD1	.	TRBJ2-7	CASSIDRGPYEQYF	TGTGCCAGTAGTATCGACAGGGGACCCTACGAGCAGTACTTC
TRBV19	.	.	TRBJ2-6	CASSQDGTSSGANVLTF	TGTGCCAGTAGTCAGGACGGAACCAGCTCTGGGGCCAACGTCCTGACTTTC
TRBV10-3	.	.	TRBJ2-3	CAITDGTDTQYF	TGTGCCATCACTGATGGCACAGATACGCAGTATTTT
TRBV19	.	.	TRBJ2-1	CASTSGAGLYNEQFF	TGTGCCAGTACATCAGGAGCGGGTCTCTACAATGAGCAGTTCTTC
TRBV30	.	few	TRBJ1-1	CAWSLRANTEAFF	TGTGCCTGGAGTCTCCGGGCCAACACTGAAGCTTTCTTT